Listed below are T cell receptor beta chains from one sample, sequenced in a study of CD8 T cells in ankylosing spondylitis. TCRdb recomputed calls from the 5' RACE reads with MiXCR, one row per CDR3 protein. The sample includes under 200,000 distinct CDR3 sequences, 13% of them seen just once. The specimen was blood, either unsorted or a sorted T cell fraction (not recorded which). These receptors came from a female donor with ankylosing spondylitis or in good health (not recorded which). Both conserved end residues are part of each CDR3. The order of the fields is clone size, D gene, V gene, J gene, CDR3 protein, CDR3 DNA. A D gene is named only where the DNA matches it firmly. Size is omitted from some rows. Given values are once, few, many or a class for expanded clones.

clone size: few; D gene: NA; V gene: TRBV10-3; J gene: TRBJ1-2; CDR3 protein: CAISEAEGLDYGYTF; CDR3 DNA: TGTGCCATCAGCGAAGCCGAGGGGCTGGACTATGGCTACACCTTC
clone size: NA; D gene: TRBD1; V gene: TRBV5-1; J gene: TRBJ1-5; CDR3 protein: CASTSTGGKDQPQHF; CDR3 DNA: TGCGCCAGCACCTCGACAGGGGGCAAGGATCAGCCCCAGCATTTT
clone size: many; D gene: TRBD1; V gene: TRBV7-3; J gene: TRBJ2-3; CDR3 protein: CASSLEGQGWDTQYF; CDR3 DNA: TGTGCCAGCAGCTTAGAGGGACAGGGATGGGATACGCAGTATTTT
clone size: many; D gene: NA; V gene: TRBV5-1; J gene: TRBJ2-7; CDR3 protein: CASSFQQGLSYEQYF; CDR3 DNA: TGCGCCAGCAGCTTCCAGCAGGGATTATCCTACGAGCAGTACTTC
clone size: few; D gene: NA; V gene: TRBV7-9; J gene: TRBJ1-5; CDR3 protein: CASSPDTGQPQHF; CDR3 DNA: TGTGCCAGCAGCCCGGATACTGGACAGCCCCAGCATTTT
clone size: many; D gene: NA; V gene: TRBV12-3/TRBV12-4; J gene: TRBJ2-7; CDR3 protein: CASSLGLGNSYEQYF; CDR3 DNA: TGTGCCAGCAGCCTAGGATTAGGAAACTCCTACGAGCAGTACTTC
clone size: NA; D gene: TRBD1; V gene: TRBV18; J gene: TRBJ2-1; CDR3 protein: CASSYRDRVGGNEQFF; CDR3 DNA: TGTGCCAGCTCATACCGGGACAGGGTTGGTGGAAATGAGCAGTTCTTC
clone size: many; D gene: NA; V gene: TRBV5-1; J gene: TRBJ2-3; CDR3 protein: CASRSRAGPLTDTQYF; CDR3 DNA: TGCGCCAGCAGATCAAGGGCCGGGCCCCTCACAGATACGCAGTATTTT
clone size: NA; D gene: TRBD2; V gene: TRBV28; J gene: TRBJ2-7; CDR3 protein: CASSSPGLDYEQYF; CDR3 DNA: TGTGCCAGCAGTTCACCGGGACTAGACTACGAGCAGTACTTC
clone size: NA; D gene: NA; V gene: TRBV4-3; J gene: TRBJ2-1; CDR3 protein: CASSQATHNEQFF; CDR3 DNA: TGCGCCAGCAGCCAAGCGACCCACAATGAGCAGTTCTTC
clone size: NA; D gene: NA; V gene: TRBV9; J gene: TRBJ2-7; CDR3 protein: CASSEGGRRQSHEQYF; CDR3 DNA: TGTGCCAGCAGCGAGGGGGGCCGGCGGCAATCGCACGAGCAGTACTTC
clone size: many; D gene: TRBD1; V gene: TRBV11-3; J gene: TRBJ2-1; CDR3 protein: CASSPDRDGTIEQFF; CDR3 DNA: TGTGCCAGCAGCCCCGACAGGGACGGAACTATTGAGCAGTTCTTC